These T cell receptor beta chains were read from a single sample in a study of T cell responses to AZD1222 COVID-19 vaccine. TCRdb's table, derived via immunoSEQ multiplex PCR, lists solely in-frame clones and lacks some. Of some 140,000 clones listed, about 90% were seen once; the top ten hold 5.5%. The sequencing used peripheral blood, collected on day 0 of AZD1222 vaccination. Receptors originate from an adult in good health. Both conserved end residues are part of each CDR3. The D gene is left open where the match is weak. Expanded clones get a size class; other rows say once, few or many, or leave the size out.

>-|-|TRBJ1-5|TRBV19
TGTGCCAGTACCAGTTATCCGCCAGGCGCCCAGCATTTT
CASTSYPPGAQHF
>-|-|TRBJ1-1|TRBV6-5
TGTGCCAGCAGTCCGCTCGAGCAAACTGAAGCTTTCTTT
CASSPLEQTEAFF
>once|-|TRBJ2-1|TRBV27
TGTGCCAGCAGTTTGATTTCTGGGATGAATGAGCAGTTCTTC
CASSLISGMNEQFF
>-|TRBD1|TRBJ1-5|TRBV28
TGTGCCAGCAGTCCGGACAGGGTAGGCAATCAGCCCCAGCATTTT
CASSPDRVGNQPQHF
>-|TRBD1|TRBJ2-7|TRBV10-2
TGCGCCAGCAGTGAACGGGACAGGGGCAACGAGCAGTACTTC
CASSERDRGNEQYF
>-|-|TRBJ2-6|TRBV28
TGTGCCAGCAGTTTCCAAGCAATGGAGGAGGCCAACGTCCTGACTTTC
CASSFQAMEEANVLTF
>-|-|TRBJ2-7|TRBV4-3
TGCGCCAGCAGCCAAGCTGGTACGAGGGAGCAGTACTTC
CASSQAGTREQYF
>-|TRBD2|TRBJ2-7|TRBV7-6
TGTGCCAGCAGCTTAAGGACTGGCGGGAGGGCATTCGAGCAGTACTTC
CASSLRTGGRAFEQYF
>-|-|TRBJ1-5|TRBV7-8
TGTGCCAGCAGCTATAGGCAGGGGTATAGCAATCAGCCCCAGCATTTT
CASSYRQGYSNQPQHF
>once|-|TRBJ2-1|TRBV27
TGTGCCAGCAGTTCGTCGGATAGCAAATACAATGAGCAGTTCTTC
CASSSSDSKYNEQFF
>-|TRBD1|TRBJ1-1|TRBV24-1
TGTGCCACCAGTGATTTTCTAGGACAGGCGACGAACACTGAAGCTTTCTTT
CATSDFLGQATNTEAFF
>-|-|TRBJ2-7|TRBV18
TGTGCCAGCTCACCACCGTTCGAGTTAACGGGAAACGAGCAGTACTTC
CASSPPFELTGNEQYF
>-|-|TRBJ1-6|TRBV11-2
TGTGCCAGCAGCTACTTGTTGGGGAGGTTAGATTCACCCCTCCACTTT
CASSYLLGRLDSPLHF
>once|-|TRBJ1-2|TRBV25-1
TGTGCCAGCAGTGATCACCCCGTCGGCTACACCTTC
CASSDHPVGYTF
>few|-|TRBJ2-3|TRBV21-1
TGTGCCAGCAGGGTTTTAGGGTGGACGCAGTATTTT
CASRVLGWTQYF
>-|-|TRBJ1-1|TRBV24-1
TGTGCCACCAGTGACTTCACTCCCGGGACGGACACTGAAGCTTTCTTT
CATSDFTPGTDTEAFF
>-|-|TRBJ1-1|TRBV4-2
TGTGCCAGCAGCCAAGGGACACCTCTGAACACTGAAGCTTTCTTT
CASSQGTPLNTEAFF
>once|-|TRBJ2-1|TRBV30
TGTGCCTGGACCAGCTCCTACAATGAGCAGTTCTTC
CAWTSSYNEQFF
>-|-|TRBJ1-1|TRBV5-1
TGCGCCAGCAGCTTGGGGGCATTGGGGACTGAAGCTTTCTTT
CASSLGALGTEAFF
>-|TRBD1|TRBJ2-6|TRBV6-6
TGTGCCAGCAGTCCCCGAGACAGGGTCTCTGGGGCCAACGTCCTGACTTTC
CASSPRDRVSGANVLTF
>-|-|TRBJ2-6|TRBV7-3
TGTGCCAGCAGCTTGAGGAGCACCCTCTCTGGGGCCAACGTCCTGACTTTC
CASSLRSTLSGANVLTF
>once|TRBD1|TRBJ2-6|TRBV5-8
TGTGCCAGCAGCAATCTAGCCTTCCGGGACAGGGAGTCCGGGGCCAACGTCCTGACTTTC
CASSNLAFRDRESGANVLTF
>-|-|TRBJ2-7|TRBV9
TGTGCCAGCAGCGTAGACGACTACGAGCAGTACTTC
CASSVDDYEQYF
>-|TRBD1|TRBJ1-2|TRBV19
TGTGCCAGTAGTATGTTCGACAGGGAGGGATATGGCTACACCTTC
CASSMFDREGYGYTF
>once|-|TRBJ1-2|TRBV28
TGTGCCAGCAGAAGACGACAGTTTGCCTATGGCTACACCTTC
CASRRRQFAYGYTF
>-|TRBD1|TRBJ1-1|TRBV10-3
TGTGCCATGGGGACAGGGAAAGGGTTTGTGGCTTTCTTT
CAMGTGKGFVAFF
>-|TRBD1|TRBJ1-1|TRBV6-5
TGTGCCAGCAGTCGCGACAGGGGTAAAGCTTTCTTT
CASSRDRGKAFF
>-|TRBD1|TRBJ1-4|TRBV7-9
TGTGCCAGCAGCCCTACAGGGGGCGAGGATGAAAAACTGTTTTTT
CASSPTGGEDEKLFF
>once|-|TRBJ2-7|TRBV28
TGTGCCAGCAGTTCATTGGCCGCTCGGGAGCAGTACTTC
CASSSLAAREQYF
>-|TRBD2|TRBJ2-1|TRBV7-9
TGTGCCAGCAGCCGCGGAGTGGGGGGAGGCGGGAGACTTATTAATGAGCAGTTCTTC
CASSRGVGGGGRLINEQFF
>-|TRBD1|TRBJ1-1|TRBV7-9
TGTGCCAGCAGCGACAGGGCAACTGAAGCTTTCTTT
CASSDRATEAFF
>few|TRBD2|TRBJ2-1|TRBV28
TGTGCCAGCAGTCCGTCACTGGGACTAGCGGTGAACAATGAGCAGTTCTTC
CASSPSLGLAVNNEQFF
>-|-|TRBJ1-5|TRBV19
TGTGCCAGTAGTACTCCCTGGGACGTATCAGGCAATCAGCCCCAGCATTTT
CASSTPWDVSGNQPQHF
>-|TRBD1|TRBJ1-4|TRBV5-6
TGTGCCAGCAGCTTGGGGGGACAGGGAAATGAAAAACTGTTTTTT
CASSLGGQGNEKLFF
>-|TRBD2|TRBJ2-1|TRBV5-6
TGTGCCAGCAGCTTACCGGCGGGAGGAAATGAGCAGTTCTTC
CASSLPAGGNEQFF
>-|TRBD1|TRBJ1-1|TRBV9
TGTGCCAGCAGCGTCCGGGACAGCACTGAAGCTTTCTTT
CASSVRDSTEAFF
>-|-|TRBJ1-2|TRBV7-8
TGTGCCAGCAGCTTAGTGGTGACAGGACTCAACTATGGCTACACCTTC
CASSLVVTGLNYGYTF
>-|-|TRBJ1-5|TRBV6-5
TGTGCCAGCAGTTACAGTCGAAGGAGGGATCAGCCCCAGCATTTT
CASSYSRRRDQPQHF
>few|-|TRBJ1-2|TRBV30
TGTGCCTGGAGTGGTGGCAGATCCTATGGCTACACCTTC
CAWSGGRSYGYTF
>-|-|TRBJ1-6|TRBV7-8
TGTGCCAGCAGCTTAGGACAGGTTTATAATTCACCCCTCCACTTT
CASSLGQVYNSPLHF
>-|-|TRBJ1-2|TRBV28
TGTGCCAGCAGTTTATCGACCTTAGGGGCCATTCATGGCTACACCTTC
CASSLSTLGAIHGYTF
>-|TRBD1|TRBJ1-2|TRBV6-5
TGTGCCAGCAAGGAGACAGGGATTTATGGCTACACCTTC
CASKETGIYGYTF
>-|-|TRBJ1-6|TRBV21-1
TGTGCCAGCCGCCATTCACGGGACGATAATTCACCCCTCCACTTT
CASRHSRDDNSPLHF
>-|TRBD2|TRBJ2-1|TRBV18
TGTGCCAGCTCCGGGACTAGCTCCTTCGATGAGCAGTTCTTC
CASSGTSSFDEQFF
>-|-|TRBJ2-2|TRBV9
TGTGCCAGCAAGGGCAGGGCTAACACCGGGGAGCTGTTTTTT
CASKGRANTGELFF
>-|-|TRBJ2-5|TRBV19
TGTGCCAGTAGTATCCCCACCAAGGAAGGAGAGACCCAGTACTTC
CASSIPTKEGETQYF
>-|-|TRBJ2-1|TRBV24-1
TGTGCCACCATGGCAGGAATAAGCTCCTACAATGAGCAGTTCTTC
CATMAGISSYNEQFF
>-|TRBD1|TRBJ1-2|TRBV7-9
TGTGCCAGCAGCAACGTGGTACGACAGGGGACTAACTATGGCTACACCTTC
CASSNVVRQGTNYGYTF
>-|-|TRBJ2-2|TRBV10-3
TGTGCCATCTGGGTCACCGGGGAGCTGTTTTTT
CAIWVTGELFF